The 9 T cell receptor beta chains below were found in one sample sequenced in a study of CD8+ T cells in alopecia areata. Specified treatment: oral pan-JAK inhibitor, 5-10 mg twice daily. Extraction of RNA preceded its reverse transcription into cDNA, which served as the sequencing template. Assay: immunoSEQ multiplex PCR; the TCRdb copy retains only in-frame clones and omits some. This table has 150,000 to 250,000 clones, 45% to 75% appearing once. The specimen was CD4+ T cells sorted from blood, collected at week 4, from a patient treated with tofacitinib. Source of these receptors: a human donor with alopecia areata.

The genes are TRBV29-1 and TRBJ1-1, with D possibly matching TRBD1 (5 bases). From germline, CDR1 is SQVTM and CDR2 ANQGSEA. This CDR3 comprises 13 residues. V gave up 4 bases and J gave up 0 bases, with 9 bases separating them. Written as DNA, the CDR3 is TGCAGCGTTGGTAGGGGTGTGAACACTGAAGCTTTCTTT. The encoded protein is CSVGRGVNTEAFF. Drawing the rest from reference TRBV29-1 and TRBJ1-1, the complete variable domain is SAVISQKPSRDICQRGTSLTIQCQVDSQVTMMFWYRQQPGQSLTLIATANQGSEATYESGFVIDKFPISRPNLTFSTLTVSNMSPEDSSIYLCSVGRGVNTEAFFGQGTRLTVV.

The chain joins TRBV2 to TRBJ1-6; unclear D gene. V was pared by 10 bases and J by 6 bases, with 13 bases between. The CDR3 totals 13 residues. Germline V CDR1 and CDR2: SNHLY, FYNNEI. CDR3 sequence reads: CATRRQPNSPLHF. For the CDR3, the DNA is TGTGCCACCAGGAGGCAACCTAATTCACCCCTCCACTTT.

The V and J genes are TRBV6-5 and TRBJ1-5, with a weak D call TRBD1 (5 bases). Germline loops: CDR1 MNHEY, CDR2 SVGAGI. Trimming stripped 0 bases from V and 0 bases from J, with 6 bases between. The CDR3 length is 15 residues. As DNA, the CDR3 is TGTGCCAGCAGTTACTCGACAGTTAGCAATCAGCCCCAGCATTTT. Encoded protein: CASSYSTVSNQPQHF.

The rearrangement joins TRBV5-6 to TRBJ2-5; D perhaps matches TRBD2 (5 bases). The CDR3 has 14 residues. V lost 6 bases to trimming and J lost 2 bases, with 14 bases between them. From germline, CDR1 is SGHDT and CDR2 YYEEEE. This CDR3 is CASIPSPRQETQYF. CDR3 bases: TGTGCCAGCATCCCTAGCCCCAGACAAGAGACCCAGTACTTC.

V and J are TRBV30 and TRBJ1-3; 8 positions agree with TRBD1. V lost 3 bases, J lost 8 bases, and 15 bases stayed unmatched. The length of the CDR3 is 16 residues. Per the germline V gene, CDR1 is GTSNPN and CDR2 is SVGIG (reference sequence). The CDR3 reads CAWSNLGQGKGDTIYF. The CDR3 DNA is TGTGCCTGGAGCAATCTCGGACAGGGAAAAGGGGACACCATATATTTT.

This clone was counted only a few times. In nucleotides, the CDR3 is TGTGCCAGTAGCTCCTTGGGAGAGACCCAGTACTTC. Its translation is CASSSLGETQYF. The J gene is TRBJ2-5, the V gene TRBV19; D unclear. CDR1 is LNHDA, CDR2 SQIVND, per germline (reference sequence). CDR3 length: 12 amino acids. Deletions cut 6 bases from V and 4 bases from J, with 9 bases between.

This chain uses TRBV29-1 with TRBJ2-5; 8 bases agree with TRBD1. The CDR3 covers 16 residues. CDR1 and CDR2 from the germline V gene are SQVTM and ANQGSEA. The J segment lost 5 bases and the V segment lost 4 bases, leaving 15 bases of the junction unmatched. The CDR3 reads CSVGGQGAFLYETQYF. CDR3 in DNA: TGCAGCGTTGGAGGGCAGGGGGCCTTCTTGTACGAGACCCAGTACTTC.

The rearrangement joins TRBV2 to TRBJ1-5; TRBD1 matches at 7 bases. The CDR3 sequence is 14 residues long. Trimming removed 1 base from V and 6 bases from J; junction bases left unmatched: 3. CDR1 is SNHLY and CDR2 is FYNNEI in the germline V gene. As DNA, the CDR3 is TGTGCCAGCAGTGAAGACAGGGGTCGTCAGCCCCAGCATTTT. It yields the protein CASSEDRGRQPQHF.

This clone was detected a few times. This chain uses TRBV23-1 with TRBJ1-5, with D unresolved. TRBV23-1 is given ORF status, its function remaining uncertain. The CDR3 contains 9 residues. Trimming cost V 8 bases and J 9 bases, with 5 bases left between them. CDR3 residues: CASPGPQHF. In DNA, the CDR3 is TGCGCCAGCCCAGGGCCCCAGCATTTT.